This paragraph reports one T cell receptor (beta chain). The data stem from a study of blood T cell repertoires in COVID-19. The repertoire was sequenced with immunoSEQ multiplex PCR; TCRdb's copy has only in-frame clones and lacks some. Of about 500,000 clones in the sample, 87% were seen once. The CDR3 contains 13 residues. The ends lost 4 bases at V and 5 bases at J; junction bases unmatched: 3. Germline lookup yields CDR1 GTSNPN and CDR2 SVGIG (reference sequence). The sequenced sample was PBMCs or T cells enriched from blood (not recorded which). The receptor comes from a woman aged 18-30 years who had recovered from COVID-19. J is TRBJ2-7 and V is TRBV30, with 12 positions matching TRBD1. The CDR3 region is CAWKGTGGHEQYF. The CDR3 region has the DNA TGTGCCTGGAAGGGGACAGGGGGCCACGAGCAGTACTTC.